This T cell receptor (beta chain) derives from a study of blood T cells in healthy people across ages. Study as a whole: Template switching caught about one barcoded beta molecule for each two T cells.

Details on this clonotype: A much larger clone sits a single nucleotide away, making a read error possible.

A second PCR of about 6 to 11 cycles used a sample-barcoded 5' primer and a J-beta primer mix. A 12-random-nucleotide template-switch adaptor tagged each cDNA molecule. Each CDR3 protein gets one entry after TCRdb re-called the 5' RACE reads with MiXCR. In the table there are 590,000 or so distinct CDR3 sequences, approximately 30% of which are singletons. This CDR3 has 14 residues. Germline V lookup: CDR1 SGHDT, CDR2 YYEEEE. The chain couples TRBV5-6 to TRBJ1-2, with D possibly TRBD1 on 5 matching bases. Source material: blood. The TCR comes from an elderly woman in good health. In nucleotides, the CDR3 is TGTGCCTGCAGCTTGTTGCAGGGAGACTATGGCTACACCTTC. Encoded protein: CACSLLQGDYGYTF.